The source of this T cell receptor (beta chain) is a study of long-term antiretroviral therapy in people with HIV. The immunoSEQ assay was v3.0, run at survey level. Profiling relied on immunoSEQ multiplex PCR, and the TCRdb table lists in-frame clones only, not all of them. Of around 26,000 clones in the sample, around 86% are singletons; the top ten hold around 15%. The V gene's germline CDR1 is SGHTA and CDR2 FQGNSA. The CDR3 consists of 15 residues. V lost 6 bases, J lost 5 bases, and 7 bases stayed unmatched. Regarding this clone: The antigen is unknown.

Whole-study findings and limits: Repertoire composition at all time points was dominated by clones that had expanded before ART. Against controls, HIV repertoires showed narrower ranges of CDR3 length. All blood samples came from the years 2004 to 2017, possibly under older ART regimens.

The sequence derives from a man in his fifties or sixties with HIV. The genes are TRBV7-2 and TRBJ2-1; 10 bases align to TRBD2. Sequenced here: unsorted PBMCs, sampled 2.9 years after starting antiretroviral therapy. The CDR3 sequence: CASRAAGGADNEQFF. The CDR3 nucleotides read TGTGCCAGCAGGGCAGCGGGGGGGGCCGACAATGAGCAGTTCTTC.